Following are 31 T cell receptor beta chains from one sample sequenced in a study of T-cell memory formation after mild COVID-19. TCRdb reprocessed the 5' RACE reads with MiXCR, giving one entry per CDR3 protein. The data show some 330,000 distinct CDR3 sequences, with roughly 21% seen just once and around 12% held by the top ten. The sequenced sample consisted of PBMCs or a T cell subset sorted from them (not recorded which). The receptors shown here come from an adult woman who had mild COVID-19 (a few samples of this study predate the infection). Cell type and time point are not known.

This chain connects TRBV7-6 to TRBJ2-1; weak D call: TRBD1 (6 bases). Germline CDR1 is SGHVS and CDR2 is FNYEAQ. CDR3 length: 16 amino acids. With 0 bases removed from V and 4 bases from J, the gap between germline ends came to 13 bases. The CDR3 protein is CASSLAGAYDYNEQFF. As DNA, the CDR3 is TGTGCCAGCAGCTTAGCGGGGGCATACGATTACAATGAGCAGTTCTTC.

This clonotype was counted many times. CDR3 DNA: TGTGCCAGCAGCTTGACCGTGACACCCTACAATGAGCAGTTCTTC. Protein: CASSLTVTPYNEQFF. J is TRBJ2-1 and V is TRBV5-5; D is undetermined. Germline CDR1 SGHKS, CDR2 YYEKEE (reference sequence). The CDR3 sequence is 15 residues long. The V end was cut by 1 base, the J end by 2 bases, with 10 bases between.

V and J are TRBV6-2 or TRBV6-3 and TRBJ2-3; 11 bases match TRBD2. The CDR3 spans 15 residues. Trimming cost V 9 bases and J 5 bases; bases outside gene matches: 10. Germline CDR1 reads MNHEY; CDR2 reads SVGEGT. The CDR3 protein is CASRSGRAWEDTQYF. Here the CDR3 DNA reads TGTGCCAGTCGTAGCGGGAGGGCCTGGGAAGATACGCAGTATTTT.

V gene TRBV25-1 combines with J gene TRBJ1-1; a possible D gene is TRBD1 (6 bases). Germline CDR1 is MGHDK and CDR2 is SYGVNS. The CDR3 is made up of 19 amino acids. Trimming pared 4 bases from V and 1 base from J, leaving 25 bases between. This CDR3 is CASSGPIPGGPMWNTEAFF. Written as DNA, the CDR3 is TGTGCCAGCAGTGGCCCCATTCCGGGGGGCCCCATGTGGAACACTGAAGCTTTCTTT.

J is TRBJ2-1 and V is TRBV9; the match to TRBD2 covers 7 bases. This CDR3 contains 13 residues. Germline-derived CDR1 and CDR2 are SGDLS and YYNGEE. The trim removed 4 bases at V and 5 bases at J, leaving 3 bases unmatched. CDR3 DNA sequence: TGTGCCAGCAGCCCGGGAGGAAACAATGAGCAGTTCTTC. Protein product: CASSPGGNNEQFF.

The V gene is TRBV24-1, the J gene TRBJ2-3; D not certain. The CDR3 runs to 13 residues. V was clipped by 5 bases and J by 6 bases, with 11 bases between them. Germline values: CDR1 KGHDR, CDR2 SFDVKD. The CDR3 nucleotides are TGTGCCACCAGTGCCTCCTTTGAGGATACGCAGTATTTT. Translating gives CATSASFEDTQYF.

This clonotype appeared a few times. The chain has TRBV24-1 and TRBJ1-2, with D hard to call. The CDR3 contains 13 residues. Germline lookup yields CDR1 KGHDR and CDR2 SFDVKD. V lost 1 base to trimming and J lost 8 bases, with 10 bases between them. CDR3: CATSDLSSGGYTF. CDR3 DNA: TGTGCCACCAGTGATTTATCCTCGGGGGGCTACACCTTC.

The chain has TRBV10-3 and TRBJ1-1; perhaps TRBD1 as D (6 bases). Trimming left V 11 bases short and J 6 bases short, with 28 bases between. The CDR3 extends over 16 amino acids. Germline loops: CDR1 ENHRY, CDR2 SYGVKD. CDR3 amino acids: CAVREGEGLPGAEAFF. CDR3 bases: TGTGCCGTTCGGGAGGGGGAGGGCCTCCCCGGGGCTGAAGCTTTCTTT.

The CDR3 region is CASSLGLTSGGGQPQHF. The DNA of the CDR3 is TGTGCCAGCAGTTTAGGACTCACATCAGGGGGAGGACAGCCCCAGCATTTT. V usage is TRBV12-3 or TRBV12-4 and J usage is TRBJ1-5; 7 bases agree with TRBD1. The J segment lost 7 bases and the V segment lost 1 base, leaving 13 bases of the junction unmatched. This CDR3 region has 17 residues.

This clonotype was observed a handful of times. This chain links TRBV9 with TRBJ2-3, with a possible D match to TRBD2 (6 bases). In germline, CDR1 is SGDLS, CDR2 YYNGEE. V lost 0 bases, J lost 2 bases, and 25 bases lay in between. CDR3 length equals 20 residues. The CDR3 region has the DNA TGTGCCAGCAGCGTAGAGGGTAGATGGGGGGTAGCGTCCCTCACAGATACGCAGTATTTT. As protein: CASSVEGRWGVASLTDTQYF.

This clonotype was picked up a small number of times. CDR3 nucleotides: TGTGCCAGCAGCTTAGCGGGACAAAGGTTCTCCTACGAGCAGTACTTC. Encoded protein: CASSLAGQRFSYEQYF. The chain combines TRBV7-9 with TRBJ2-7; a possible D gene is TRBD1 (6 bases). This CDR3 comprises 16 residues. Trimming stripped 0 bases from V and 0 bases from J, with 12 bases between. Looked up from germline, CDR1 is SEHNR and CDR2 is FQNEAQ (reference sequence).

This clonotype was seen a handful of times. The chain joins TRBV24-1 to TRBJ2-7; possibly TRBD1 or TRBD2 for D (5 bases each). This CDR3 has 15 residues. From germline, CDR1 is KGHDR and CDR2 SFDVKD. The V and J ends lost 4 bases and 4 bases respectively, with 16 bases between them. In nucleotides, the CDR3 is TGTGCCACCAGTGACACGGGACGGGGTACTTACGAGCAGTACTTC. Its protein is CATSDTGRGTYEQYF.

The J gene is TRBJ1-1, the V gene TRBV29-1; D is unresolved. The CDR3 spans 13 residues. V was pared by 4 bases and J by 4 bases, with 13 bases between. CDR1 is SQVTM and CDR2 is ANQGSEA in the germline V gene. In nucleotides, the CDR3 is TGCAGCGTTGTCTTAAGAGGGTTCACTGAAGCTTTCTTT. Encoded protein: CSVVLRGFTEAFF. The full variable domain, completed using reference TRBV29-1 and TRBJ1-1, is SAVISQKPSRDICQRGTSLTIQCQVDSQVTMMFWYRQQPGQSLTLIATANQGSEATYESGFVIDKFPISRPNLTFSTLTVSNMSPEDSSIYLCSVVLRGFTEAFFGQGTRLTVV.

This clonotype has only a few counts. The V and J genes are TRBV7-3 and TRBJ1-1; no clear D gene. Germline assignment: CDR1 SGHTA and CDR2 FQGTGA. V was clipped by 3 bases and J by 3 bases, with 11 bases between them. The CDR3 runs to 14 residues. The CDR3 DNA reads as TGTGCCAGCAGCTTGAACGGCGAGGACACTGAAGCTTTCTTT. This encodes CASSLNGEDTEAFF.

This clonotype was observed many times. The chain couples TRBV7-8 to TRBJ2-3; D is uncertain. The CDR3 spans 14 residues. Germline-derived CDR1 and CDR2 are SGHVS and FQNEAQ. V lost 1 base, J lost 3 bases, and 8 bases lay in between. The CDR3 spells CASSLVPATDTQYF. CDR3 in DNA: TGTGCCAGCAGCTTAGTGCCTGCGACAGATACGCAGTATTTT.

The chain recombines TRBV5-1 with TRBJ2-2, with D possibly matching TRBD2 (5 bases). From germline, CDR1 is SGHRS and CDR2 YFSETQ. The CDR3 length is 15 residues. V was clipped by 0 bases and J by 5 bases, with 11 bases between them. The CDR3 sequence: CASSLVARGTGELFF. The CDR3, as DNA: TGCGCCAGCAGCTTGGTCGCTCGGGGAACCGGGGAGCTGTTTTTT. Full variable domain (remainder filled in from reference TRBV5-1 and TRBJ2-2): KAGVTQTPRYLIKTRGQQVTLSCSPISGHRSVSWYQQTPGQGLQFLFEYFSETQRNKGNFPGRFSGRQFSNSRSEMNVSTLELGDSALYLCASSLVARGTGELFFGEGSRLTVL.

The genes are TRBV12-3 or TRBV12-4 and TRBJ2-5; 13 positions agree with TRBD2. V trimming: 5 bases; J trimming: 5 bases; junction bases outside the gene matches: 8. CDR3 length: 16 amino acids. DNA for the CDR3: TGTGCCAGCAGTAGGACTAGCGGGAGACAGGGGGAGACCCAGTACTTC. Protein: CASSRTSGRQGETQYF.

This clonotype was detected only once. V is TRBV27 and J is TRBJ2-7; the D gene is possibly TRBD1 (5 bases). Germline V CDR1 and CDR2: MNHEY, SMNVEV (reference sequence). The CDR3 loop spans 15 amino acids. Between the trimmed V and J ends, which lost 0 bases and 2 bases, there was a span of 11 bases. In DNA form, the CDR3 reads TGTGCCAGCAGTTTATCGCCCGAGACAGCCTACGAGCAGTACTTC. It codes for CASSLSPETAYEQYF.

The rearrangement links TRBV5-8 to TRBJ1-2, with 9 bases matching TRBD1. With V trimmed by 2 bases and J by 6 bases, 5 bases remained unmatched. The CDR3 covers 14 residues. Germline-derived CDR1 and CDR2 are SGHTS and YDEGEE. The CDR3 nucleotides read TGTGCCAGCAGCTTCGGACAGGGGCCCCATGGCTACACCTTC. This codes for CASSFGQGPHGYTF. Based on the CDR3 plus reference TRBV5-8 and TRBJ1-2, the full variable domain is EAGVTQSPTHLIKTRGQQATLRCSPISGHTSVYWYQQALGLGLQFLLWYDEGEERNRGNFPPRFSGRQFPNYSSELNVNALELEDSALYLCASSFGQGPHGYTFGSGTRLTVV.

This clonotype was picked up a small number of times. V usage is TRBV30 and J usage is TRBJ2-7, with D possibly being TRBD2 (6 bases). CDR1 is GTSNPN, CDR2 SVGIG, per germline (reference sequence). The CDR3 is 13 amino acids. Trimming cost V 0 bases and J 4 bases, with 10 bases left between them. The CDR3 spells CAWSVGGWYEQYF. For the CDR3, the DNA is TGTGCCTGGAGTGTCGGGGGTTGGTACGAGCAGTACTTC.

This clonotype was seen only once. CDR3 sequence (DNA): TGTGCCAGCAGTTTACCGGACACCGGGGAGCTGTTTTTT. This gives the protein CASSLPDTGELFF. The genes are TRBV27 and TRBJ2-2; no firm D call. Trimming stripped 2 bases from V and 3 bases from J, with 4 bases between. The CDR3 is 13 residues long. In germline, CDR1 is MNHEY, CDR2 SMNVEV (reference sequence).

This clonotype was counted a few times. The gene calls are TRBV12-3 or TRBV12-4 and TRBJ2-5; 8 bases are shared with TRBD2. The CDR3 consists of 15 residues. V was pared by 3 bases and J by 2 bases, with 5 bases of the junction left unmatched. This CDR3 is CASSFSGGRQETQYF. The CDR3 region has the DNA TGTGCCAGCAGTTTTTCGGGAGGGAGGCAAGAGACCCAGTACTTC.

The rearrangement links TRBV10-3 to TRBJ2-5; D not certain. The V gene lost 6 bases and the J gene lost 5 bases, with 13 bases spanning the gap. The CDR3 totals 13 residues. Germline CDR1 ENHRY, CDR2 SYGVKD. CDR3 region: CAISGVEGETQYF. CDR3 nucleotides: TGTGCCATCAGCGGAGTGGAAGGGGAGACCCAGTACTTC.

This chain uses TRBV29-1 with TRBJ2-1; 7 positions agree with TRBD2. After removal of 7 bases from V and 4 bases from J, the junction contained 7 bases not matched to a gene. The CDR3 length is 13 residues. Looked up from germline, CDR1 is SQVTM and CDR2 is ANQGSEA. DNA of the CDR3: TGCAGCGCCCCTGTGGGAGGGTACAATGAGCAGTTCTTC. This translates into CSAPVGGYNEQFF.

This clonotype was recorded a few times. The CDR3 loop is CASSDRTGRGPDTQYF. CDR3 nucleotides: TGTGCCAGCAGTGATAGGACAGGGAGAGGTCCAGATACGCAGTATTTT. The gene calls are TRBV12-3 or TRBV12-4 and TRBJ2-3, with 8 positions matching TRBD1. V lost 5 bases, J lost 4 bases, and 11 bases stayed unmatched. This CDR3 is built from 16 residues.

The rearrangement joins TRBV7-9 to TRBJ2-3; D might be TRBD1 or TRBD2, each matching 6 bases. The germline gives CDR1 SEHNR, CDR2 FQNEAQ (reference sequence). The CDR3 has 14 amino acids. The V end was cut by 1 base, the J end by 6 bases, with 11 bases between. CDR3 loop: CASSLVSGADTQYF. The CDR3 DNA follows: TGTGCCAGCAGCTTAGTTTCGGGGGCCGATACGCAGTATTTT.

This clonotype was counted between two and nine times. The chain joins TRBV7-9 to TRBJ2-1, with D possibly TRBD2 on 5 matching bases. V lost 5 bases, J lost 3 bases, and 11 bases lay in between. Germline V lookup: CDR1 SEHNR, CDR2 FQNEAQ (reference sequence). The CDR3 sequence is 14 residues long. The CDR3 DNA reads as TGTGCCAGCAGCCCCGGGAACCACTACAATGAGCAGTTCTTC. It encodes CASSPGNHYNEQFF.

This clonotype showed up many times. J is TRBJ1-5 and V is TRBV12-3 or TRBV12-4; D is undetermined. This CDR3 contains 12 residues. V lost 5 bases, J lost 10 bases, and 12 bases lay in between. The CDR3 nucleotides read TGTGCCAGCAGTCCTTGGGGTGTACCCCAGCATTTT. Translating it yields CASSPWGVPQHF.

V usage is TRBV29-1 and J usage is TRBJ1-5; 9 bases are a match to TRBD1. CDR1 SQVTM and CDR2 ANQGSEA come from the germline V gene. The CDR3 length is 15 residues. V gave up 4 bases and J gave up 2 bases; unmatched junction bases: 6. The DNA for the CDR3 is TGCAGCGTTGCACAGGGGGCGGGAGGCAATCAGCCCCAGCATTTT. As protein: CSVAQGAGGNQPQHF.

The gene calls are TRBV29-1 and TRBJ1-1, with unresolved D. CDR1 is SQVTM, CDR2 ANQGSEA, per germline. CDR3 length equals 13 residues. V lost 4 bases, J lost 0 bases, and 9 bases lay in between. CDR3 region: CSVGGRLNTEAFF. The CDR3 bases are TGCAGCGTTGGAGGCAGGTTGAACACTGAAGCTTTCTTT.

This clonotype has ten or more counts. This rearrangement joins TRBV5-6 to TRBJ1-5; a weak D match, TRBD1 (6 bases). This CDR3 comprises 15 residues. Germline CDR1 reads SGHDT; CDR2 reads YYEEEE. The germline V and J ends were trimmed by 2 bases and 3 bases, with 12 bases remaining between them. The CDR3 sequence: CASSFGQGINQPQHF. Written as DNA, the CDR3 is TGTGCCAGCAGCTTCGGCCAGGGGATCAATCAGCCCCAGCATTTT.